This TCR beta chain comes out of a study of shared clonotypes between healthy human individuals (TCRdb year 2020). With respect to the entire study: A couple of women and a few men aged 18 to 49 years were included in the cohort. For each donor, three plates each were used for CD4 naive and CD4 memory, two plates were used for CD8 naive, and one plate was used for CD8 memory. To estimate repertoire size and how much clonotypes are shared between individuals, the study performed deep sequencing of blood TCR repertoires from roughly five healthy adults. Libraries were prepared and TCR repertoires were sequenced by different laboratories using diverse techniques, in order to increase sequencing depth and limit assay-specific biases. Leukapheresis yielded between about 0.8 and 8.9 billion PBMCs per donor.

Notes on this clone: What antigen it recognizes has not been identified. No much larger clone is present one base from it, and per-base qualities are unavailable.

CD8 naive samples consisted of CD45RO-negative cells that were positively selected for CCR7, yielding a CD45RA+CCR7+ population without TemRA cells. The donors were healthy, HIV-negative adults with no recently reported acute infections or vaccinations. Every donor was a Caucasian adult living in Nashville, Tennessee, USA. Blood was collected by leukapheresis, and PBMCs were isolated by Ficoll-Histopaque density gradient centrifugation and then cryopreserved in liquid nitrogen vapor phase. Analytical flow cytometry was used to check the purity and quantity of every magnetically sorted T cell population. Genomic DNA was isolated from every sorted fraction and measured by UV absorbance on a Nanodrop 2000c. Using the deep immunoSEQ assay, TCR CDR3 regions were amplified from genomic DNA by multiplex PCR. Extracted genomic DNA from each cell subset was spread evenly across all wells of several immunoSEQ 96-well plates, with each plate serving as a replicate. For sorted subsets, 200 to 250 ng of genomic DNA, equivalent to tens of thousands of T cell genomes, went into each replicate PCR. The purified libraries were quantified using a Qubit 3.0 fluorometer, sized with a Bioanalyzer 2100, and then quantified again using the KAPA Library Quantification kit. Every immunoSEQ 96-well plate was sequenced on a dedicated single-read 150-cycle Illumina NextSeq 550 flow cell. In the source study's methods: Because the immunoSEQ output held only junctional sequences and lacked quality scores, the filtering could not match the filtering applied to full-length reads. To assign V/J genes and CDR3, sequences were annotated against IMGT germline references using PyIR, a Python wrapper for IgBLAST v1.9. Any read was removed if the V/J assignment was weak (E-value above 1e-6), the CDR3 was missing, or the read contained stop codons, out-of-frame junctions, or ambiguous translated residues. V3J clonotypes were defined as sequences sharing the same inferred V gene, J gene, and CDR3 amino acid sequence. Percentage overlap between repertoires was computed as shared unique clonotypes divided by the size of the smaller repertoire. RTK rarefaction, the Chao1 estimator, and Recon v2.1 estimates of unobserved clonotypes were used to assess repertoire richness. For all TCRbeta clonotypes obtained by the gDNA method from a handful of donors, generation probabilities were computed with OLGA. TCRdb holds this immuneACCESS table with in-frame rearrangements only. Some clones are missing; in checked studies, unresolved V genes explain under half, and the rest has no known cause. Clone size and the V and J calls come from that table; the DNA yielded D and trimming. This sample holds 760,000 or so clones; about 96% were observed only once. Around 0.21% of the sample is held by the ten biggest clonotypes.

Trimmed from V: 6 bases; trimmed from J: 0 bases; junction bases lacking a gene match: 2. Looking up the germline V gene yields CDR1 KGHSH and CDR2 LQKENI. Including cysteine and phenylalanine, the CDR3 has 14 amino acids. This entry keeps only the CDR3 DNA: 42 bases, framed from base 1. Here is what the overall study found, with its caveats: Because the study included only a small number of donors, the genetic and exposure-history diversity represented was limited. Compared with non-shared clonotypes, clonotypes shared by all four sorted-subset donors had higher generation probabilities. Pairwise subsampling indicated that sequencing depth was expected to affect the degree of clonotype sharing among donors. Even with the large sequencing depth, rarefaction of the sorted-subset datasets indicated that sequencing was incomplete. Naive subsets generally had larger estimated clonotype richness than memory subsets. Sampling was limited to blood, and TCR repertoires in tissue likely differ from TCR repertoires in blood. Across a few donors, 4.5% to 6.5% of naive CD4, roughly 3.4% of naive CD8, approximately 2.5% of memory CD4, and approximately 0.4% of memory CD8 clonotypes were shared.

The sequence joins TRBV18 to TRBJ1-3, with 7 junctional bases fitting TRBD1. The clonotype was recovered from a young man in good health. Sequencing used naive CD8+ T cells sorted from blood. The cell subset or site label for this specimen denotes: CD45RA+CCR7+. The CDR3 has the sequence CASSRDSSGNTIYF. At the DNA level, the sequence is TGTGCCAGCTCCCGGGACAGCTCTGGAAACACCATATATTTT.